This T cell receptor beta chain originates from a study of human T cells and chemical hapten exposure. Study-wide context: Throughout a study of approximately 24 weeks, patients underwent weekly scalp administration of diphenylcyclopropenone doses. Upper back patch tests used 0.01% DPC, scored after 6 days. The patient population, which was mostly female, had alopecia areata, totalis or universalis.

Turning to this clonotype: An end of the junction differs from the germline gene, which may be a read error.

This CDR3 comprises 14 residues. Germline V gene data show CDR1 as MNHEY and CDR2 as SMNVEV (reference sequence). A single record per CDR3 protein comes from TCRdb applying MiXCR to the RACE reads. The data show roughly 200,000 distinct CDR3 sequences, about a fifth seen once. Time point meaning: patch test 1, 2 weeks after DPC sensitization. Treatment indicated: therapeutic diphenylcyclopropenone sensitization with weekly scalp DPC. The source is a woman between 45 and 65 years old with alopecia areata. Some clones in this sample may be carry-over from other donors' samples. The sample in question was whole blood, obtained in connection with sensitization to the hapten diphenylcyclopropenone (DPC). The V call is TRBV27, the J call TRBJ1-4; 10 nucleotides align to TRBD1. The CDR3 reads CPSSLGTGVEKLFF. The CDR3 DNA sequence: TGTCCCAGCAGTTTAGGGACAGGGGTCGAAAAACTGTTTTTT.